These T cell receptor beta chains were read from a single sample in a study of T cells in Graves' hyperthyroidism and ophthalmopathy. TCRdb fed the multiplex PCR reads into MiXCR, producing one record per CDR3 protein. This sample has some 500,000 distinct CDR3 sequences, with under 15% found just once. The sequenced material came from blood. These TCRs come from a woman aged 18-29 years with Graves' hyperthyroidism. The CDR3 runs from the conserved cysteine through the conserved F or W. Fields, in order: clone size, J gene, CDR3 length, V gene, CDR3 protein. A row's size may be missing; if present it is once, few, many or a size class.

>many|TRBJ1-5|16|TRBV12-3/TRBV12-4
CASTLRGEDSNQPQHF
>NA|TRBJ2-1|18|TRBV5-5
CASSLPGTSGSRLNEQFF
>many|TRBJ1-4|15|TRBV4-1
CASSHGTGGNEKLFF
>few|TRBJ1-5|16|TRBV4-1
CASSQDLTGPNQPQHF
>once|TRBJ2-3|14|TRBV7-9
CASSFIAGRDTQYF
>many|TRBJ2-3|12|TRBV29-1
CSVGGEEDTQYF
>many|TRBJ2-2|15|TRBV6-1
CASKYRGWGTGELFF
>NA|TRBJ1-4|16|TRBV12-3/TRBV12-4
CASSLLRGDSYEKLFF
>NA|TRBJ1-3|15|TRBV6-1
CASSRSKDPGNTIYF
>few|TRBJ1-1|13|TRBV7-7
CASSDRLDTEAFF
>many|TRBJ1-2|13|TRBV5-8
CASSLRGGFGYTF
>few|TRBJ1-1|12|TRBV3-1
CASSQYGREAFF
>many|TRBJ1-3|13|TRBV6-1
CASSGAGGNTIYF
>NA|TRBJ1-5|15|TRBV6-1
CASRKTTGGNQPQHF
>many|TRBJ2-2|15|TRBV27
CASSWGAGNTGELFF
>NA|TRBJ2-3|15|TRBV12-3/TRBV12-4
CASILDVVEADTQYF
>NA|TRBJ2-1|14|TRBV20-1
CSATRSGRGNEQFF
>few|TRBJ2-5|14|TRBV19
CASTPTAGWQTQYF
>few|TRBJ1-5|16|TRBV27
CASSPRGQGSVQPQHF
>many|TRBJ2-2|12|TRBV2
CASSETTGELFF
>many|TRBJ1-1|16|TRBV5-1
CASRPTGLKAKTEAFF
>NA|TRBJ1-1|14|TRBV7-2
CASNFYVLNTEAFF
>few|TRBJ2-1|14|TRBV20-1
CSARGPVSGVEQFF
>many|TRBJ2-2|19|TRBV29-1
CSVEALGGHSLTGAGELFF
>NA|TRBJ1-4|16|TRBV6-1
CASTPGGPATNEKLFF
>many|TRBJ2-7|14|TRBV30
CAWSAEAGFYEQYF
>many|TRBJ2-4|17|TRBV7-2
CASSFGTGGGAKNIQYF
>few|TRBJ1-2|12|TRBV19
CASRIGGYGYTF
>few|TRBJ1-4|14|TRBV19
CATRGRGYGEKLFF
>NA|TRBJ2-1|14|TRBV19
CASCVGGSYNEQFF
>many|TRBJ2-1|14|TRBV11-3
CASTQRSSYNEQFF
>NA|TRBJ1-6|15|TRBV11-1
CASRSGTGAMSPLHF
>many|TRBJ2-7|16|TRBV24-1
CATSDLGTSGINEQYF
>many|TRBJ2-1|14|TRBV3-1
CASSQEELRNEQFF
>few|TRBJ2-7|12|TRBV10-3
CAASGLSYEQYF
>NA|TRBJ2-1|12|TRBV19
CASSMLGNEQFF
>many|TRBJ2-5|16|TRBV28
CASSRRRGGVQVTQYF
>many|TRBJ1-1|15|TRBV9
CASSPGGVTDTEAFF
>NA|TRBJ1-3|14|TRBV5-5
CASQQGISGNTIYF
>many|TRBJ1-1|15|TRBV18
CASSPKTGVGTEAFF
>NA|TRBJ2-5|10|TRBV20-1
CSAVRETQYF
>many|TRBJ1-4|13|TRBV29-1
CSATTGAGEKLFF
>many|TRBJ2-1|16|TRBV18
CASSPGPDRHYNEQFF
>NA|TRBJ2-1|14|TRBV7-2
CASSPAGAYNEQFF
>NA|TRBJ2-1|15|TRBV7-3
CASSTGTGGFNEQFF
>few|TRBJ2-7|15|TRBV19
CASSISGQGAGEQYF